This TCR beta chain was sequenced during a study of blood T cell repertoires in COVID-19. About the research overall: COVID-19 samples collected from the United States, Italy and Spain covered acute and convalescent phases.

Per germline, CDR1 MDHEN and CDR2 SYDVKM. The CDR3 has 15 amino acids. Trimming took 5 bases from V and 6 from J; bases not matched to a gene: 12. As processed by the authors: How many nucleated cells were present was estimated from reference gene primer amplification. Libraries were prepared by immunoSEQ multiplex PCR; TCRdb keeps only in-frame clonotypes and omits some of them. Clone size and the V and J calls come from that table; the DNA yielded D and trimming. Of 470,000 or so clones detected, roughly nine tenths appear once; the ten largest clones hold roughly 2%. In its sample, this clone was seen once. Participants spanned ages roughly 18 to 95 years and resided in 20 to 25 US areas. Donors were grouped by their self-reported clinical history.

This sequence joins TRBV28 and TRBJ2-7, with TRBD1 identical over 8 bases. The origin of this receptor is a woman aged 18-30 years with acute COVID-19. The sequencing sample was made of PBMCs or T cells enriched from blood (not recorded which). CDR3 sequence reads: CASSLGQGGWSEQYF. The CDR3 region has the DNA TGTGCCAGCAGTCTAGGACAGGGTGGCTGGAGCGAGCAGTACTTC.